The clone carrying this TCR beta chain was counted between two and nine times. Other DNA sequences of this sample code for an identical CDR3. How the authors handled the data: For nucleated cells, counts were estimated from reference gene primer amplification. Profiled with immunoSEQ multiplex PCR; TCRdb holds only in-frame clones, not every one. V, J and clone size are taken as reported in that table, and D and trimming were inferred from the DNA itself. Of roughly 45,000 clones listed, around 81% are singletons. The entry originates in a study of blood T cell repertoires in COVID-19. Study-level information: Acute and convalescent COVID-19 samples came from the United States, Italy and Spain. PBMCs, B-cell-depleted T cells, or T cells were the source of the cDNA or gDNA that made up the material.

The germline gives CDR1 SGHDT, CDR2 YYEEEE. With 0 bases clipped from V and 4 bases from J, the junction kept 4 bases outside the gene matches. The CDR3 totals 15 residues. The chain links TRBV5-6 to TRBJ2-1; 7 positions agree with TRBD1. This TCR derives from a man aged 45 to 65 with active COVID-19. Sequences were obtained from peripheral blood. DNA of the CDR3: TGTGCCAGCAGCTTGGGAGACAGGGCGTACAATGAGCAGTTCTTC. Its translation: CASSLGDRAYNEQFF.